What follows are 4 T cell receptor beta chains derived from one specimen sequenced in a study of blood T cell repertoires in COVID-19. TCRdb's table, derived via immunoSEQ multiplex PCR, lists solely in-frame clones and lacks some. The data contain approximately 210,000 clones, 87% of them singletons. Sequenced input: peripheral blood. These TCRs come from a man in his forties with active or convalescent COVID-19.

The rearrangement uses TRBV21-1 and TRBJ1-2. TRBV21-1 is given as a pseudogene. The CDR3 totals 11 residues. CDR3 residues: CASSHRKAATF. In DNA form, the CDR3 reads TGTGCCAGCAGCCATAGAAAGGCGGCCACCTTC.

This rearrangement joins TRBV30 to TRBJ1-1, with D perhaps TRBD1 (5 bases). Germline V lookup: CDR1 GTSNPN, CDR2 SVGIG (reference sequence). The CDR3 runs 13 residues. Trimming shortened V by 5 bases and J by 8 bases, and 18 bases separated the two germline ends. This chain's CDR3 is CAWAGRLEIEAFF. The CDR3 nucleotides are TGTGCCTGGGCGGGACGGCTAGAGATAGAAGCTTTCTTT.

The chain has TRBV5-5 and TRBJ1-5; 8 nucleotides line up with TRBD1. With 0 bases clipped from V and 2 bases from J, the junction kept 7 bases outside the gene matches. Germline V gene sequence: CDR1 SGHKS, CDR2 YYEKEE (reference sequence). CDR3 length: 17 amino acids. The CDR3 protein is CASSLDDRGIGNQPQHF. CDR3 DNA: TGTGCCAGCAGCTTGGATGACAGGGGAATCGGCAATCAGCCCCAGCATTTT.

The V gene is TRBV5-6, the J gene TRBJ1-2, with TRBD1 as a possible D gene (6 bases). This CDR3 spans 16 amino acids. Germline lookup yields CDR1 SGHDT and CDR2 YYEEEE. Trimming took 0 bases from V and 4 from J, leaving 16 bases between them. Written as DNA, the CDR3 is TGTGCCAGCAGCTTGGTCCTGACAGGACGCTCCTATGGCTACACCTTC. Translation: CASSLVLTGRSYGYTF.